The present entry profiles one TCR beta chain with its context. Its antigen remains unidentified. Time point specified: newly diagnosed GD, antithyroid drugs for less than 3 months. RNA isolated from PBMCs was used to make the TCR library. These data come from a study of regulatory T cells in long-lasting Graves disease. Whole-study results and caveats: Those with persistent disease had in common more public clonotypes (more than 2,500) than new patients (approximately 1,000).

Libraries of TCR beta came from iRepertoire HTBI primers plus Arm-PCR of CDR3 regions. In the study's own analysis: The samples included approximately 60 TRBV and some 15 TRBJ segments. TCRdb analysed the multiplex PCR reads with MiXCR anew, one entry per CDR3 protein. The V and J calls here are based on TCRdb, not the publication. The sample carries hundreds of thousands of distinct CDR3 sequences, about 16% recorded once. This sample also appeared in a second study, on T cells in Graves' hyperthyroidism and ophthalmopathy.

The receptor was isolated from a young man with Graves disease. Sequenced here: peripheral blood mononuclear cells (PBMCs), sampled at new diagnosis, from a patient treated with antithyroid drugs.

The CDR3 protein is CSVGSYNEQFF. The CDR3 DNA reads TGCAGCGTTGGCTCCTACAATGAGCAGTTCTTC. The chain employs TRBV29-1 and TRBJ2-1, with D unclear. The germline CDR1 and CDR2 sequences are SQVTM and ANQGSEA. The length of the CDR3 is 11 residues. Between the trimmed V and J ends, which lost 4 bases and 0 bases, there was a span of 1 base.